A single sample gave rise to the 2 T cell receptor beta chains below, sequenced in a study of CD8+ T cells in alopecia areata. The sequencing template was cDNA reverse transcribed from extracted RNA. TCRdb's copy holds only in-frame clones and misses some; the assay was immunoSEQ multiplex PCR. The sample shows 130,000 or so clones, approximately 48% of them seen only once. Specimen: CD8+ T cells sorted from blood, collected at week 0. Every receptor here comes from a human donor with alopecia areata.

The count of this clone is one. V gene TRBV30 combines with J gene TRBJ2-2, with TRBD1 matching over 7 bases. V lost 5 bases to trimming and J lost 0 bases; unmatched junction nucleotides: 3. Germline V CDR1 and CDR2: GTSNPN, SVGIG (reference sequence). CDR3 size: 14 residues. The chain's CDR3 is CAWSGGPNTGELFF. The CDR3 DNA is TGTGCCTGGTCAGGGGGACCGAACACCGGGGAGCTGTTTTTT.

A few counts support this clone. The V and J genes are TRBV10-3 and TRBJ1-4, with D tentatively TRBD1 (5 bases). Germline lookup yields CDR1 ENHRY and CDR2 SYGVKD. The length of the CDR3 is 15 residues. V was pared by 4 bases and J by 6 bases, with 15 bases between. The chain's CDR3 is CAISASTARDEKLFF. CDR3 bases: TGTGCCATCAGTGCATCGACAGCCAGAGATGAAAAACTGTTTTTT.